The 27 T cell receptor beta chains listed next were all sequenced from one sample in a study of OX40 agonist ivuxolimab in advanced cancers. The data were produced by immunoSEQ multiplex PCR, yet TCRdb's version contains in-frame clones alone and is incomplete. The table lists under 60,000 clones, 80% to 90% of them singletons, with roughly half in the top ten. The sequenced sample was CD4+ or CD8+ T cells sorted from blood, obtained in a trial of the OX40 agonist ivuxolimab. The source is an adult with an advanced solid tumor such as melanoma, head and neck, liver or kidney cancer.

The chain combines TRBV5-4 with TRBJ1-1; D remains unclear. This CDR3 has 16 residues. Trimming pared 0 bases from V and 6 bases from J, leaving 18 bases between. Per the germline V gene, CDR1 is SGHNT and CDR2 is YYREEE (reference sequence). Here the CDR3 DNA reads TGTGCCAGCAGCTTGGTAGGGCTGGTTGAAGGCGCTGAAGCTTTCTTT. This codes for CASSLVGLVEGAEAFF.

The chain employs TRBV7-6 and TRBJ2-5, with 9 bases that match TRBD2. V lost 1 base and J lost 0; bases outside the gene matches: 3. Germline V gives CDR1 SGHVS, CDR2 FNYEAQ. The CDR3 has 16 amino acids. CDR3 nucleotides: TGTGCCAGCAGCTTAGTAGCGGGAGCGTACCAAGAGACCCAGTACTTC. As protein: CASSLVAGAYQETQYF. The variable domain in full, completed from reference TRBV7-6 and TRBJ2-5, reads GAGVSQSPRYKVTKRGQDVALRCDPISGHVSLYWYRQALGQGPEFLTYFNYEAQQDKSGLPNDRFSAERPEGSISTLTIQRTEQRDSAMYRCASSLVAGAYQETQYFGPGTRLLVL.

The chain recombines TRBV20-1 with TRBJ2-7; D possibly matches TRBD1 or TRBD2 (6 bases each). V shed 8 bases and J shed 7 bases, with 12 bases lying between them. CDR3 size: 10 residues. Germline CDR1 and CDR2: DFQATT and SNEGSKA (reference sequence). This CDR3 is CSTGGGEQYF. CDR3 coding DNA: TGCAGTACCGGGGGCGGGGAGCAGTACTTC.

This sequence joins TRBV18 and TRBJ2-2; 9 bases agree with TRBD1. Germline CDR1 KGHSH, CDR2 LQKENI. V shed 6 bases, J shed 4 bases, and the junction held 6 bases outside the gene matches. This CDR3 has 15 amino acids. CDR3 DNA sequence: TGTGCCAGCTCGCAGGGACAGGGAATCACCGGGGAGCTGTTTTTT. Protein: CASSQGQGITGELFF. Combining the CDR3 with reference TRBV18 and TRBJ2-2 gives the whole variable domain NAGVMQNPRHLVRRRGQEARLRCSPMKGHSHVYWYRQLPEEGLKFMVYLQKENIIDESGMPKERFSAEFPKEGPSILRIQQVVRGDSAAYFCASSQGQGITGELFFGEGSRLTVL.

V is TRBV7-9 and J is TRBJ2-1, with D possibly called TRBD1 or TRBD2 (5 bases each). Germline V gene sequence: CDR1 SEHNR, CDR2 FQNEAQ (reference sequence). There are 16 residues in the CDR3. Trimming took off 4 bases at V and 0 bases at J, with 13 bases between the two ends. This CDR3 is CASSSRDLSSYNEQFF. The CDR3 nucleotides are TGTGCCAGCAGCTCCCGGGACCTTTCCTCCTACAATGAGCAGTTCTTC.

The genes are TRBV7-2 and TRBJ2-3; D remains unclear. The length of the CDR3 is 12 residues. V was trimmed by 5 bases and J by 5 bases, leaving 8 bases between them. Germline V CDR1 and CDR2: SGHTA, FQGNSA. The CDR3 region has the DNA TGTGCCAGCAGCCCGTTCGGAGATACGCAGTATTTT. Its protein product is CASSPFGDTQYF.

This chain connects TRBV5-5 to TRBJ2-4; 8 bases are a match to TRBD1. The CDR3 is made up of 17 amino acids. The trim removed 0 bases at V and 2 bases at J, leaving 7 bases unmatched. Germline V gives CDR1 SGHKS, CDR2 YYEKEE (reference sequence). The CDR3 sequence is CASSLGLRTGTKNIQYF. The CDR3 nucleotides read TGTGCCAGCAGCTTGGGACTCAGGACAGGGACCAAAAACATTCAGTACTTC. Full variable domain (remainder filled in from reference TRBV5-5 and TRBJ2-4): DAGVTQSPTHLIKTRGQQVTLRCSPISGHKSVSWYQQVLGQGPQFIFQYYEKEERGRGNFPDRFSARQFPNYSSELNVNALLLGDSALYLCASSLGLRTGTKNIQYFGAGTRLSVL.

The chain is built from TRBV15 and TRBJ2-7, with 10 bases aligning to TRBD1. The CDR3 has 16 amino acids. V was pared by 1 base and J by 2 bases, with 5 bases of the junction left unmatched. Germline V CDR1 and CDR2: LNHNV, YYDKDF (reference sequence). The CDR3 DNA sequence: TGTGCCACCAGCAGAGTTCCCGGGACAGGGGCCTACGAGCAGTACTTC. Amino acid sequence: CATSRVPGTGAYEQYF.

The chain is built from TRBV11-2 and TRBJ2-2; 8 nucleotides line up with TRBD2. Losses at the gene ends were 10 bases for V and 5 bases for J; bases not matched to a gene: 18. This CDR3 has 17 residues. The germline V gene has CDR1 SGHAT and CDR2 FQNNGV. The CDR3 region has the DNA TGTGCCAACAGGACTGGGGGAGCGGGAGTTGGAACCGGGGAGCTGTTTTTT. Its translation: CANRTGGAGVGTGELFF.

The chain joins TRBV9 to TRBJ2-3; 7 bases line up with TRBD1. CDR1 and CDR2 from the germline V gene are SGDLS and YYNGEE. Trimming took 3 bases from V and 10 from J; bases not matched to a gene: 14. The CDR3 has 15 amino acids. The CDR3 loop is CASSDDRATGAPQYF. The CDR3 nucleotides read TGTGCCAGCAGCGACGACAGGGCGACCGGGGCTCCGCAGTATTTT. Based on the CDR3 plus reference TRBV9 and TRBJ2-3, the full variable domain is DSGVTQTPKHLITATGQRVTLRCSPRSGDLSVYWYQQSLDQGLQFLIQYYNGEERAKGNILERFSAQQFPDLHSELNLSSLELGDSALYFCASSDDRATGAPQYFGPGTRLTVL.

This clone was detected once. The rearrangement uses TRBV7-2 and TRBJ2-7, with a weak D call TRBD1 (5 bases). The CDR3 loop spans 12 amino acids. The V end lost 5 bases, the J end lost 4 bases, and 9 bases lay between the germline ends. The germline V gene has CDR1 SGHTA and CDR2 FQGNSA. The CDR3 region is CASSQTAYEQYF. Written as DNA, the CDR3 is TGTGCCAGCAGCCAGACAGCTTACGAGCAGTACTTC.

The CDR3, as DNA: TGCGCCAGCAGTGATACGACAGGGGATGAAGCTTTCTTT. Translating gives CASSDTTGDEAFF. The V call is TRBV10-1, the J call TRBJ1-1; 8 bases align to TRBD1. Losses at the gene ends were 3 bases for V and 7 bases for J; bases not matched to a gene: 4. The CDR3 has 13 residues. The germline gives CDR1 WNHNN, CDR2 SYGVQD (reference sequence).

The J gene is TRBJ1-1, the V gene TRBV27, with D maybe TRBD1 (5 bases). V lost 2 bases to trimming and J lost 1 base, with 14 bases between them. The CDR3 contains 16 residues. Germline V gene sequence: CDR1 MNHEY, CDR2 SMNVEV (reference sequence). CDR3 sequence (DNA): TGTGCCAGCAGTTTAAGGGCGGGACTGGGGAACACTGAAGCTTTCTTT. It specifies CASSLRAGLGNTEAFF.

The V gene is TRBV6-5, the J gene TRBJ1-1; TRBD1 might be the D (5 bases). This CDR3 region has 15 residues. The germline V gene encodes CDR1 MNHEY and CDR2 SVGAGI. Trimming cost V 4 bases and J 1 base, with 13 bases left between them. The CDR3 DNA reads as TGTGCCAGCAGTTCAGGACACAGCGGGAACACTGAAGCTTTCTTT. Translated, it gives CASSSGHSGNTEAFF.

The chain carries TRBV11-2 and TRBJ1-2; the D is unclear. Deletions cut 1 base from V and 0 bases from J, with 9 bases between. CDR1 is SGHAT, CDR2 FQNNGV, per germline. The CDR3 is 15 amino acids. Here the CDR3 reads CASSLGKGPNYGYTF. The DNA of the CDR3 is TGTGCCAGCAGCTTAGGCAAAGGTCCTAACTATGGCTACACCTTC.

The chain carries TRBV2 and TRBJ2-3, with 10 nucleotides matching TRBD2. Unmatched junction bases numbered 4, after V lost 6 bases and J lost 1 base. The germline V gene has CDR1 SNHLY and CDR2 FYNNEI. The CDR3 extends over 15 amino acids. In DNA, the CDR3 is TGTGCCAGCAGCAGGACTAGCGGACGCACAGATACGCAGTATTTT. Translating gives CASSRTSGRTDTQYF.

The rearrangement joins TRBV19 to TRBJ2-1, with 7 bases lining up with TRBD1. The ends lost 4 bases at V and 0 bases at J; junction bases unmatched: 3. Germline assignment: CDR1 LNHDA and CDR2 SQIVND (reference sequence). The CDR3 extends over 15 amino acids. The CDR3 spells CASSRRDSSYNEQFF. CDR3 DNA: TGTGCCAGTAGTAGACGGGACAGCTCCTACAATGAGCAGTTCTTC. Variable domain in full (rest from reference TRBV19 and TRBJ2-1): DGGITQSPKYLFRKEGQNVTLSCEQNLNHDAMYWYRQDPGQGLRLIYYSQIVNDFQKGDIAEGYSVSREKKESFPLTVTSAQKNPTAFYLCASSRRDSSYNEQFFGPGTRLTVL.

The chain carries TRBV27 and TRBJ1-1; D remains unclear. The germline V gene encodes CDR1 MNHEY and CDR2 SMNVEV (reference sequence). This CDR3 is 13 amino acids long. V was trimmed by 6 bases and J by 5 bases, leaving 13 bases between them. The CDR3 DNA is TGTGCCAGCAGCTTCTCCCGGGAGACTGAAGCTTTCTTT. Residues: CASSFSRETEAFF.

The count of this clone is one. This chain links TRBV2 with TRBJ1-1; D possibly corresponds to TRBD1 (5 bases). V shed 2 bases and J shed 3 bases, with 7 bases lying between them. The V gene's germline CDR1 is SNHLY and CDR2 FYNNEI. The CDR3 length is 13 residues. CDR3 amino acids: CASSEMGDTEAFF. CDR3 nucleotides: TGTGCCAGCAGTGAAATGGGGGACACTGAAGCTTTCTTT.

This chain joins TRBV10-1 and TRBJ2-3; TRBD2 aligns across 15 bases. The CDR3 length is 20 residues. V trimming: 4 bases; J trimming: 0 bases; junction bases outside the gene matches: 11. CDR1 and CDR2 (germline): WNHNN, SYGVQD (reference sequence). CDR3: CASSGLIGTSGRTSTDTQYF. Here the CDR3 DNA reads TGCGCCAGCAGTGGACTAATCGGGACTAGCGGGAGGACTAGCACAGATACGCAGTATTTT.

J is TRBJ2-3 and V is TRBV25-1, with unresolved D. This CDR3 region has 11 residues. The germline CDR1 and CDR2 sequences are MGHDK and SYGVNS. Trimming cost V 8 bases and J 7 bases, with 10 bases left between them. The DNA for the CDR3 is TGTGCCAGCGAAAGGGCTTATACGCAGTATTTT. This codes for CASERAYTQYF.

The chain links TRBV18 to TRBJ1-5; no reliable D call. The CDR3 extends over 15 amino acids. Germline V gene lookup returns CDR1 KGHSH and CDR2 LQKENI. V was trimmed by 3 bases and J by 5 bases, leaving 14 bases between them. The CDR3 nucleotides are TGTGCCAGCTCACCGGCTCCCGATGGGGATCAGCCCCAGCATTTT. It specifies CASSPAPDGDQPQHF.

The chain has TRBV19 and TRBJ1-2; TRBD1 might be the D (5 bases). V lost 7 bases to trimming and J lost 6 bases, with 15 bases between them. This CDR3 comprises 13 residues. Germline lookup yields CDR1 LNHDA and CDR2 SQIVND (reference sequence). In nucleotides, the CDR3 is TGTGCCAGTATCCAGTGGGGGTCCGATGGCTACACCTTC. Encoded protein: CASIQWGSDGYTF.

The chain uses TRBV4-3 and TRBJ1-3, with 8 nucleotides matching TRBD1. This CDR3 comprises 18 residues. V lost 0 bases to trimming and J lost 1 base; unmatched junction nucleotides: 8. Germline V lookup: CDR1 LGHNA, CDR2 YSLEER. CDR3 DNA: TGCGCCAGCAGCCAAGATACCCAGGGGGCGTATTCTGGAAACACCATATATTTT. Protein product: CASSQDTQGAYSGNTIYF.

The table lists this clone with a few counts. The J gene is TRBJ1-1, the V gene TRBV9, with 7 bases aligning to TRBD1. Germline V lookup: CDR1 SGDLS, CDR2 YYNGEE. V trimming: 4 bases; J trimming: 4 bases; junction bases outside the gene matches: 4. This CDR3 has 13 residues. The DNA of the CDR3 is TGTGCCAGCAGCCCTGGACAGGCCACTGAAGCTTTCTTT. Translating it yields CASSPGQATEAFF.

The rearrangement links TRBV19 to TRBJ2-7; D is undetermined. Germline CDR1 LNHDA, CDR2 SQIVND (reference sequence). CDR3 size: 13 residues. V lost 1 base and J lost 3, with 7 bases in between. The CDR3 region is CASSIGSGYEQYF. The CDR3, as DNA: TGTGCCAGTAGTATAGGCAGTGGCTACGAGCAGTACTTC.

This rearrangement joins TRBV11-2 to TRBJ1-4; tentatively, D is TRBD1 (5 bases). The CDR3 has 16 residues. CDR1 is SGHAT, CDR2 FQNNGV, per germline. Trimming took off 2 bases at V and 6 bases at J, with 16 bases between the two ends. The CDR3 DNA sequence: TGTGCCAGCAGCTTATCCCCATGGGGAGGGGATGAAAAACTGTTTTTT. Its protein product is CASSLSPWGGDEKLFF.